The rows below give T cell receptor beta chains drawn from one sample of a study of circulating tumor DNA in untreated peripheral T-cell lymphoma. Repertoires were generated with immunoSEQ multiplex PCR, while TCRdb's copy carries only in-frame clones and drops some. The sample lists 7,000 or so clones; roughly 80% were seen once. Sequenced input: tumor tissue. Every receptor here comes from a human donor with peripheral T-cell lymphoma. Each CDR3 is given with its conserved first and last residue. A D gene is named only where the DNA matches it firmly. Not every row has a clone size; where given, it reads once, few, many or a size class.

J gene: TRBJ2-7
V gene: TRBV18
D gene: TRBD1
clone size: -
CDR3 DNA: TGTGCCAGCTCAGCAGGGGGCTACGAGCAGTACTTC
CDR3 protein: CASSAGGYEQYF

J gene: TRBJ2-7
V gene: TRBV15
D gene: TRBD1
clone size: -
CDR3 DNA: TGTGCCACCAGCAGGACAGGGGCCCGCTATGACGAGCAGTACTTC
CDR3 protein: CATSRTGARYDEQYF

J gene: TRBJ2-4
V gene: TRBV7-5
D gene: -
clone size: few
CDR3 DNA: TGTGCCAGCAGCTTACACGACGGGGTAGTTAAAAACATTCAGTACTTC
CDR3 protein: CASSLHDGVVKNIQYF

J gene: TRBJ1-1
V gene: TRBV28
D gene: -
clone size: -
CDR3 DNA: TGTGCCAGCACCCCTCTGACTGGGGAGACTGAAGCTTTCTTT
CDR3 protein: CASTPLTGETEAFF

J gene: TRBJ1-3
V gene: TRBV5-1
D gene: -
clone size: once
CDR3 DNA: TGCGCCAGCAGCTTGGTAGGGACGGATTTATCTGGAAACACCATATATTTT
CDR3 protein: CASSLVGTDLSGNTIYF

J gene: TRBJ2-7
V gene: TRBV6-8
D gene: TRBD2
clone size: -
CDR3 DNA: TGTGCCAGCACCGGGACTAGCTACGAGCAGTACTTC
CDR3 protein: CASTGTSYEQYF

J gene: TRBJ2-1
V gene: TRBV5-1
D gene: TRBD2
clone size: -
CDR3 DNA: TGCGCCAGCAGCTTGGGATGGGGACTAGCGGGAGGGGATGAGCAGTTCTTC
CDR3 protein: CASSLGWGLAGGDEQFF

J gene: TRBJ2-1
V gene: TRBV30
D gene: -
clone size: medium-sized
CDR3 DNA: TGTGCCTGGAAGGTTTCGGGCGCCTACAATGAGCAGTTCTTC
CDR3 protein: CAWKVSGAYNEQFF

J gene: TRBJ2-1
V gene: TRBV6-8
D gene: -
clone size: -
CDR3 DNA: TGTGCCAGCAGTGAGTCTCCCTCAGGGGTCGGCAATGAGCAGTTCTTC
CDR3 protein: CASSESPSGVGNEQFF

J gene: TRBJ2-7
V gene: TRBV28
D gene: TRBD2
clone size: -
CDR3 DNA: TGTGCCAGCAGTTCCAGCGCGGGAGGGCCGTTAGAGCAGTACTTC
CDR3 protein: CASSSSAGGPLEQYF

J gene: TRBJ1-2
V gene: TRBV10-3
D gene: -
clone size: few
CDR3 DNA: TGTGCCATCAGTGAGAGAATATATACCGACAGCCCTTATGGCTACACCTTC
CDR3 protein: CAISERIYTDSPYGYTF

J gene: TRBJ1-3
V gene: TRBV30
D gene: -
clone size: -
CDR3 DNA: TGTGCCTGCACATCCGGGACGCTGGACGGAAACACTATATATTTT
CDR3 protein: CACTSGTLDGNTIYF

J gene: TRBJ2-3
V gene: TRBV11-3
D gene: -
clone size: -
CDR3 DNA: TGTGCCAGCAGCCTAACGGGACTTTCACACGATACGCAGTATTTT
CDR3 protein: CASSLTGLSHDTQYF

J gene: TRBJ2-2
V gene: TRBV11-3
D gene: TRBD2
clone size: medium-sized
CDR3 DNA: TGTGCCAGCAGCTTAGATTCACAAGCGGGAGGGCCCACCGGGGAGCTGTTTTTT
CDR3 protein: CASSLDSQAGGPTGELFF

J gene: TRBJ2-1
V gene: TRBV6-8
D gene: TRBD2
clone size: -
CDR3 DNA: TGTGCCATCGGACCCGGGGGGGATTTGGCCAATGAGCAGTTCTTC
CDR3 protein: CAIGPGGDLANEQFF

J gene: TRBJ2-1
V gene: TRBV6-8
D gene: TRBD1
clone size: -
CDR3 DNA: TGTGCCAGCAGTGACTCAGGGACAGGGGCCTACAATGAGCAGTTCTTC
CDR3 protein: CASSDSGTGAYNEQFF

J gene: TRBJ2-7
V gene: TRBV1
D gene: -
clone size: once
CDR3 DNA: TGCGCCAGCAGCCAAGAGGCAGGGGTGGGCGGGAGCTTCTACGAGCAGTACTTC
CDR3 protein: CASSQEAGVGGSFYEQYF

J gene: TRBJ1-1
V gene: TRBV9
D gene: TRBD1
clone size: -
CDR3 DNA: TGTGCCAGCAGCGAGGACAGGTCGACTGAAGCTTTCTTT
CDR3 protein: CASSEDRSTEAFF

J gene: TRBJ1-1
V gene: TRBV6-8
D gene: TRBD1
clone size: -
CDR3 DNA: TGTGCCAGCAGGGGGACAGAGAACACTGAAGCTTTCTTT
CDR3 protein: CASRGTENTEAFF

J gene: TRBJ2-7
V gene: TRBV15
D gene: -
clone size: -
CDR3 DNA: TGTGCCACCAGCAGAGATAGTTGGGGACAATCCTACGAGCAGTACTTC
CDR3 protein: CATSRDSWGQSYEQYF

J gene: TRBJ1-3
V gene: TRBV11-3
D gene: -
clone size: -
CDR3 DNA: TGTGCCAGCAGTGTAGACAGCTCTGGAAACACCATATATTTT
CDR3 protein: CASSVDSSGNTIYF

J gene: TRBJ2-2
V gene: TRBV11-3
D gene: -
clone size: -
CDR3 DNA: TGTGCCAGCGGAGGAACAGGGAAGGACACCGGGGAGCTGTTTTTT
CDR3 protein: CASGGTGKDTGELFF

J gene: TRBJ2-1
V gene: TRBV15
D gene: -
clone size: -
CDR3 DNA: TGTGCCACCAGCAGGCCGGGACTCGGTCGGAATGAGCAGTTCTTC
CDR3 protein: CATSRPGLGRNEQFF

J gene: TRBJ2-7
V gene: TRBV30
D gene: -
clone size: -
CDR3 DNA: TGTGCCTGCGAATATCAGTCCTGGGGGTCCGAGCAGTACTTC
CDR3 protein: CACEYQSWGSEQYF

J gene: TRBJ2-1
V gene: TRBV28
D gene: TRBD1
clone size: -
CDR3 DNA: TGTGCCAGCAGTTTATTCGGGACAGCCTCTCGTGAGCAGTTCTTC
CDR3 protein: CASSLFGTASREQFF

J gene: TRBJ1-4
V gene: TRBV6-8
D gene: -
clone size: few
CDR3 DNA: TGTGCCAGCAGCCCATTTGGATTGAATGAAAAACTGTTTTTT
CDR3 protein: CASSPFGLNEKLFF

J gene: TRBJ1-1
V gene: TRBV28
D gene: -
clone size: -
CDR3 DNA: TGTGCCAGCAGCAACCCGAGGGAGTTAGGGAACACTGAAGCTTTCTTT
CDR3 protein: CASSNPRELGNTEAFF

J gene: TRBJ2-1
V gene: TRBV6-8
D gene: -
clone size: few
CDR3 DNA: TGTGCCAGCAGTACCCAAATCGGGGCAAGCTCCTACAATGAGCAGTTCTTC
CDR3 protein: CASSTQIGASSYNEQFF

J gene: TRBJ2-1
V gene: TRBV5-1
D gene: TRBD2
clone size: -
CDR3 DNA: TGCGCCAGCAGCCGGGGCCTAGCGGGAGGGACCTACAATGAGCAGTTCTTC
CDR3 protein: CASSRGLAGGTYNEQFF

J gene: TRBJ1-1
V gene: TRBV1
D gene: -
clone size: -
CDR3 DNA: TGCGCCAGCAGCCAAGTGTCCGGCACTGAAGCTTTCTTT
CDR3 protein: CASSQVSGTEAFF

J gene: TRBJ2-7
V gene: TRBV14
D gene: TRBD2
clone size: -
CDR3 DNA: TGTGCCAGCAGCCAAGATGACTCTAGCGGGAGCTCCTACGAGCAGTACTTC
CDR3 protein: CASSQDDSSGSSYEQYF

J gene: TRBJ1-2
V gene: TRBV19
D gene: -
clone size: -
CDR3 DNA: TGTGCCAGTAGTATAGCTTCAGGGGCTGGCGATGGCTACACCTTC
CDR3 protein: CASSIASGAGDGYTF

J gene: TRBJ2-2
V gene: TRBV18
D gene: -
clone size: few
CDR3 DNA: TGTGCCAGCTCAGTGAACACCGGGGAGCTGTTTTTT
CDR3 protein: CASSVNTGELFF

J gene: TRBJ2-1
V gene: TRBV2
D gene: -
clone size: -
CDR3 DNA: -
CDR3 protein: CASSVAGGSDEQFF

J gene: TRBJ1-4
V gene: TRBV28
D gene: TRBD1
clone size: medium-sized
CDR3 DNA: TGTGCCAGCAGTTCTGCTACGGACAGGGACGAAAAACTGTTTTTT
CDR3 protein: CASSSATDRDEKLFF

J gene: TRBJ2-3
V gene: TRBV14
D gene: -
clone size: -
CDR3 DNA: TGTGCCAGCAGCCAGAAGGGGGGACCTAATACGCAGTATTTT
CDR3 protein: CASSQKGGPNTQYF

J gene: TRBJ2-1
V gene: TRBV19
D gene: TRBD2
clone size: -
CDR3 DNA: TGTGCCAGTAGTACAGGACTAGCGGCGTTCTTC
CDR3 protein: CASSTGLAAFF